This T cell receptor (beta chain) was sequenced during a study of blood T cell repertoires in COVID-19. Study-level information: From the United States, Italy and Spain came samples of acute and convalescent COVID-19. T cells, B-cell-depleted T cells, or PBMCs supplied cDNA or gDNA.

This CDR3 is built from 14 residues. V shed 5 bases and J 2 bases; nucleotides not matched to a gene: 4. Germline V gene lookup returns CDR1 SGHRS and CDR2 YFSETQ. In the original processing: Reference gene primers were amplified, and this amplification served to estimate nucleated cell counts. TCRdb's table, derived via immunoSEQ multiplex PCR, lists solely in-frame clones and lacks some. That table is the source of V, J and clone size, and D and trimming were worked out from the DNA. Of under 200,000 clones listed, 85% to 90% were seen once; the top ten hold 7%. This clone was observed once. The sample contains more than one DNA sequence encoding this CDR3.

J is TRBJ2-5 and V is TRBV5-1; TRBD2 aligns across 9 bases. The source of this sequence is a woman over 75 in a cohort sampled during active or convalescent COVID-19. The source material was peripheral blood. CDR3 DNA sequence: TGCGCCAGCAGTTTAGCGGGGGTACAAGAGACCCAGTACTTC. This sequence encodes CASSLAGVQETQYF.